This T cell receptor beta chain is drawn from a study of T cells in Graves' hyperthyroidism and ophthalmopathy. V was clipped by 4 bases and J by 7 bases; unmatched bases: 7. Germline V gene sequence: CDR1 SGHRS, CDR2 YFSETQ. The CDR3 has 15 residues. The sample holds many counts of this clonotype. There were TCR beta CDR3 regions amplified from RNA transcripts. Carried out on the TCR CDR3, a first-round RT-PCR used the HTBI primer set. TCRdb redid the calling of the multiplex PCR reads with MiXCR, one entry per CDR3 protein. Of about 840,000 distinct CDR3 sequences detected, around 38% appear once; the ten largest clones hold approximately 10%. PBMCs stemmed from around 10 ml fresh peripheral blood.

This chain joins TRBV5-1 and TRBJ1-5, with 11 bases lining up with TRBD1. Sequenced input: blood. This receptor was taken from a man younger than 30 with Graves' hyperthyroidism. CDR3 bases: TGCGCCAGCAGCCCAGGACAGGGGGCATGGCAGCCCCAGCATTTT. Its protein product is CASSPGQGAWQPQHF.